This T cell receptor (beta chain) was captured in a study of blood T cell repertoires in COVID-19. Study as a whole: The United States, Italy and Spain provided the acute and convalescent COVID-19 samples. The cDNA or gDNA used as material had been derived from T cells, B-cell-depleted T cells, or PBMCs.

A remark on this clone: The same CDR3 arises from other DNA sequences in this sample as well.

CDR1 is KGHSH and CDR2 is LQKENI in the germline V gene. CDR3 length: 13 amino acids. The V end was cut by 3 bases, the J end by 1 base, with 6 bases between. Authors' data handling: Reference gene primers were amplified, and this amplification served to estimate nucleated cell counts. Data came from immunoSEQ multiplex PCR; TCRdb stores just in-frame clones and leaves some out. That table gives V, J and clone size, and the DNA gave D and trimming. The top ten clones hold 8.9% of a sample with under 250,000 clones, roughly 80% of them seen once. The receptor comes from a man of 80 years or more with acute or convalescent COVID-19. What was sequenced was peripheral blood. V is TRBV18 and J is TRBJ1-2; possible D gene TRBD1, 5 bases. The CDR3: CASSPDSNYGYTF. CDR3 coding DNA: TGTGCCAGCTCACCTGACAGTAACTATGGCTACACCTTC.